This T cell receptor beta chain was recorded in a study of blood T cell repertoires in COVID-19. Study-wide background: Sources were T cells, B-cell-depleted T cells, or PBMCs; the material itself was cDNA or gDNA.

Authors' analysis steps: For nucleated cells, counts were estimated from reference gene primer amplification. Assay: immunoSEQ multiplex PCR; the TCRdb copy retains only in-frame clones and omits some. V and J calls and clone size come straight from that table; D and trimming were deduced from the DNA. Counted here are roughly 220,000 clones, 86% occurring once; the ten biggest clones make up more than 8.5%. Patients at the Seattle site were enrolled during active infection and followed longitudinally. The CDR3 consists of 14 residues. With 6 bases removed from V and 6 bases from J, the gap between germline ends came to 14 bases. Germline CDR1 and CDR2: WSHSY and SAAADI.

The sequenced material came from peripheral blood. V gene TRBV10-2 combines with J gene TRBJ2-2; D gene unclear. This receptor was taken from a woman aged 45-60 years with COVID-19, enrolled during active disease. As DNA, the CDR3 is TGCGCCAGCAGCCTTCGGAGAGGAGCCGGGGAGCTGTTTTTT. Amino acids: CASSLRRGAGELFF.